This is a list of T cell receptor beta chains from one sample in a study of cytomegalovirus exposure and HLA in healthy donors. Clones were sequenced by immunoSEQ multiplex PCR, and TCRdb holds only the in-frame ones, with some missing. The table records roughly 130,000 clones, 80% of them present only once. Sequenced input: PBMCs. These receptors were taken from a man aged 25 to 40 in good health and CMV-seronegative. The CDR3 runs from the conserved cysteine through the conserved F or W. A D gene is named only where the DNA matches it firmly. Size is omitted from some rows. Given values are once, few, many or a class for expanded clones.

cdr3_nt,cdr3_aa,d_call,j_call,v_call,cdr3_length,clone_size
TGTGCCAGCACCAGACTAGCGGGACACACCGGGGAGCTGTTTTTT,CASTRLAGHTGELFF,TRBD2,TRBJ2-2,TRBV6-6,15,.
TGTGCCAGCAGCTTGTCATCGAACACTGAAGCTTTCTTT,CASSLSSNTEAFF,.,TRBJ1-1,TRBV11-2,13,few
TGTGCCAGCAGCTCCCTGGTATCTAGCGGGAGGGCATACAATGAGCAGTTCTTC,CASSSLVSSGRAYNEQFF,TRBD2,TRBJ2-1,TRBV13,18,.
TGTGCCAGTAGTACCAGGACTAGCGGGGGCCCCCAGGGTAATGAGCAGTTCTTC,CASSTRTSGGPQGNEQFF,TRBD2,TRBJ2-1,TRBV19,18,.
TGTGCCAGCAGTCCGACAGGGATCTTGTATGGCTACACCTTC,CASSPTGILYGYTF,TRBD1,TRBJ1-2,TRBV27,14,.
TGTGCCAGCCCCGGGGGGCTGAACACCGGGGAGCTGTTTTTT,CASPGGLNTGELFF,.,TRBJ2-2,TRBV7-9,14,few
TGTGCCATCAGGGGGGCCTCCTCCTACGAGCAGTACTTC,CAIRGASSYEQYF,.,TRBJ2-7,TRBV10-3,13,.
TGTGCCAGCAGCTTCGGGAGCTCCTACGAGCAGTACTTC,CASSFGSSYEQYF,.,TRBJ2-7,TRBV11-1,13,.
TGTGCCAGCAGTGTAGCGGGACTTAACAATGAGCAGTTCTTC,CASSVAGLNNEQFF,TRBD2,TRBJ2-1,TRBV2,14,.
TGTGCCAGTGGAGGGCACTCCAATCAGCCCCAGCATTTT,CASGGHSNQPQHF,.,TRBJ1-5,TRBV19,13,.
TGTGCCAGCAGCTCTCCAGACAGGGTAGCTAATGAAAAACTGTTTTTT,CASSSPDRVANEKLFF,TRBD1,TRBJ1-4,TRBV7-9,16,.
TGTGCCAGCAGTTACTCGAGACAGGATGGCTACACCTTC,CASSYSRQDGYTF,.,TRBJ1-2,TRBV6-6,13,once
TGCGCCAGCAGCCAAGTGGCCGGGACAGGGAGTGGCTACACCTTC,CASSQVAGTGSGYTF,TRBD1,TRBJ1-2,TRBV4-1,15,.
TGTGCCAGCAAAAATGGAGGGGACACCGGGGAGCTGTTTTTT,CASKNGGDTGELFF,.,TRBJ2-2,TRBV28,14,.
TGTGCCAGCGCGCCCGGGGGGAATGAGCAGTTCTTC,CASAPGGNEQFF,TRBD2,TRBJ2-1,TRBV27,12,.
TGTGCCAGCAGCGTATCTGAAAACGGAGTGCAGTACTTC,CASSVSENGVQYF,.,TRBJ2-7,TRBV9,13,.
TGTGCCTGGAGCTGGGGACTAGCGGGAGGCAACTACGAGCAGTACTTC,CAWSWGLAGGNYEQYF,TRBD2,TRBJ2-7,TRBV30,16,.
TGTGCTAGTGGTGGACAGGGCAACACAGATACGCAGTATTTT,CASGGQGNTDTQYF,TRBD1,TRBJ2-3,TRBV12-5,14,.
TGTGCCAGCAGCAGAAGACAGGGTCTAGCTTTCTTT,CASSRRQGLAFF,TRBD1,TRBJ1-1,TRBV5-6,12,.
TGCGCCAGCAGCTTGGGCGGTTACGAGCAGTACTTC,CASSLGGYEQYF,.,TRBJ2-7,TRBV5-1,12,.
TGCGCCAGCAGTCAATCTACTGGTTCTGAAGCTTTCTTT,CASSQSTGSEAFF,.,TRBJ1-1,TRBV23-1,13,.
TGTGCCAGCAGTGAGAGACTAGTTTGGAGCTCCTACGAGCAGTACTTC,CASSERLVWSSYEQYF,.,TRBJ2-7,TRBV6-1,16,.
TGTGCCAGCACCCGGACAGGGCGAACTGAAGCTTTCTTT,CASTRTGRTEAFF,TRBD1,TRBJ1-1,TRBV6-5,13,.
TGTGCCAGCAGTTTCGGGGGATCAGGTCAGCCCCAGCATTTT,CASSFGGSGQPQHF,.,TRBJ1-5,TRBV28,14,.
TGTGCCAGCAGTTACCCGGGACTAGCGGTAGATACGCAGTATTTT,CASSYPGLAVDTQYF,TRBD2,TRBJ2-3,TRBV2,15,.
TGTGCCAGTAGTATAGGAGGGAGTCCCTACGAGCAGTACTTC,CASSIGGSPYEQYF,.,TRBJ2-7,TRBV19,14,.
TGTGCCAGCAGCCAAGAATTTGGACAGGGGACCACCGGGGAGCTGTTTTTT,CASSQEFGQGTTGELFF,TRBD1,TRBJ2-2,TRBV4-2,17,.
TGTGCCAGCAGTTTAATCGAGTTGGGGGCGGTAAAAGAGACCCAGTACTTC,CASSLIELGAVKETQYF,.,TRBJ2-5,TRBV28,17,few
TGTGCCAGCAGCTTAGCGGGAGGGTTGTTTCGGACAGAAAATTTTCTCGTCTTT,CASSLAGGLFRTENFLVF,.,TRBJ1-1,TRBV7-2,18,once
TGTGCCAGCAGTCACCCTATCGGACAGGGGGATTATAGCAATCAGCCCCAGCATTTT,CASSHPIGQGDYSNQPQHF,TRBD1,TRBJ1-5,TRBV28,19,.
TGTGCCAGCAGCAACCGACTAGCGGGGAGGGGGTACAATGAGCAGTTCTTC,CASSNRLAGRGYNEQFF,TRBD2,TRBJ2-1,TRBV13,17,.
TGCGCCAGCAGCCAGGGACTAGGCCTCTACGAGCAGTACTTC,CASSQGLGLYEQYF,TRBD2,TRBJ2-7,TRBV4-3,14,once
TGTGCCAGCAGCCCTTGGACTAGCGGCTACGAGCAGTACTTC,CASSPWTSGYEQYF,TRBD2,TRBJ2-7,TRBV7-2,14,.
TGTGCTAGCAGCTCCCTCGAGAGAGATACGCAGTATTTT,CASSSLERDTQYF,.,TRBJ2-3,TRBV7-7,13,.
TGCGCCAGCAGTGAGCGGGGGGGGCCTCGATATAACGAGCAGTACTTC,CASSERGGPRYNEQYF,TRBD2,TRBJ2-7,TRBV10-2,16,.
TGTGCCAGTAGTATAGATGTTCTCACAGATACGCAGTATTTT,CASSIDVLTDTQYF,.,TRBJ2-3,TRBV19,14,once